This TCR beta chain originates from a study of TIL therapy for anti-PD-1-resistant metastatic lung cancer. On the study more broadly: Median tumor PD-L1 proportion score was roughly 5.4%. Half of patients were current or former smokers.

Germline CDR1 and CDR2: LNHDA and SQIVND (reference sequence). This CDR3 spans 17 amino acids. V was trimmed by 5 bases and J by 3 bases, leaving 21 bases between them. This was the immunoSEQ v3 assay. Libraries were sequenced to 2 million to 2.5 million read pairs (survey) or roughly 4.5-6 million (deep). The assay was immunoSEQ multiplex PCR, and TCRdb's table has in-frame clones only and misses some. The table has 60,000 or so clones, 55% to 75% seen once. Specified time point: pre-treatment sample, taken before nivolumab and TIL therapy. The TCR originated in a person between 25 and 79 years old with non-small cell lung cancer. The V gene is TRBV19, the J gene TRBJ2-3; D might be TRBD1 or TRBD2, each matching 5 bases. Specimen: blood, collected at baseline. The CDR3: CASSERYVRKGTDTQYF. CDR3 DNA: TGTGCCAGTAGTGAGCGGTACGTTCGGAAGGGGACAGATACGCAGTATTTT.